This T cell receptor beta chain was identified in a study of cytomegalovirus exposure and HLA in healthy donors. The PCR was carried out with 60 Vbeta primers and 13 Jbeta primers. TCRdb keeps only in-frame clones here, not all; method: immunoSEQ multiplex PCR. The sample lists more than 95,000 clones; about three quarters were seen once. The study's findings and limits: Reportedly, cytomegalovirus status was diagnosed with high sensitivity and specificity. By HLA locus, TCR association rates varied in a later analysis, with DRB1 showing the most and HLA-C the fewest.

With regard to this clone: Antigen unknown.

This clonotype was obtained from a woman aged 40 to 50 in good health and CMV-seropositive. Material for sequencing was PBMCs.

The CDR3 sequence is CASSLDSITFFYGYTF. In nucleotides, the CDR3 is TGCGCCAGCAGCTTGGATAGTATAACCTTTTTCTATGGCTACACCTTC. This rearrangement joins TRBV5-1 to TRBJ1-2; D not certain. This CDR3 has 16 residues. V was clipped by 0 bases and J by 4 bases, with 16 bases between them. Germline V CDR1 and CDR2: SGHRS, YFSETQ.